Listed below are T cell receptor beta chains from one sample, sequenced in a study of vaccination and CD4 T cells after COVID-19. The antigens for these receptors are not known. TCRdb itself ran the PCR reads through MiXCR, one entry per CDR3 protein. The table lists 14,000 to 15,000 distinct CDR3 sequences, 50% to 55% of them singletons, with approximately 12% in the top ten. The specimen was CD4+ T cells from blood, cultured in vitro. These TCRs come from a human donor who had recovered from COVID-19. The CDR3 runs from the conserved cysteine through the conserved F or W. A D gene is named only where the DNA matches it firmly. Clone size is given for some rows only: seen once, a few or many times, or a class if the clone is expanded.

d_call,v_call,j_call,clone_size,cdr3_aa,cdr3_nt
.,TRBV5-1,TRBJ2-7,.,CASSLGDRRDEQYF,TGCGCCAGCAGCTTGGGGGACCGCCGGGACGAGCAGTACTTC
TRBD1,TRBV6-1,TRBJ1-1,.,CASSDLKTGGSEAFF,TGTGCCAGCAGTGATCTTAAGACAGGGGGCTCTGAAGCTTTCTTT
.,TRBV1,TRBJ2-6,.,CTSGEREGCAGSGANVLTF,TGCACCAGCGGAGAGCGGGAGGGCTGTGCCGGCTCTGGGGCCAACGTCCTGACTTTC
TRBD2,TRBV20-1,TRBJ2-5,.,CSASNVGTSGRGTQYF,TGCAGTGCTAGCAATGTGGGGACTAGCGGGAGGGGGACCCAGTACTTC
.,TRBV30,TRBJ2-5,.,CAWKRFPDSFPGDQYF,TGTGCCTGGAAACGGTTCCCGGACAGTTTCCCTGGCGACCAGTACTTC
TRBD1,TRBV6-1,TRBJ2-7,.,CASSRQGANYEQYF,TGTGCCAGCAGTCGACAGGGGGCAAACTACGAGCAGTACTTC
TRBD2,TRBV4-2,TRBJ2-1,.,CASSVGLAGAGEQFF,TGTGCCAGCAGCGTTGGACTAGCGGGAGCCGGTGAGCAGTTCTTC
TRBD1,TRBV6-1,TRBJ1-5,.,CASTPQGGQPQHF,TGTGCCAGCACCCCGCAGGGGGGGCAGCCCCAGCATTTT
.,TRBV21-1,TRBJ1-1,few,CASSDGTANTEAFF,TGTGCCAGCAGCGACGGGACAGCAAACACTGAAGCTTTCTTT
.,TRBV7-3,TRBJ2-3,hyperexpanded,CASSRDSSTDTQYF,TGTGCCAGCAGCAGGGACTCCAGCACAGATACGCAGTATTTT
.,TRBV6-4,TRBJ2-5,.,CASTAWMVGETQYF,TGTGCCAGCACCGCTTGGATGGTTGGAGAGACCCAGTACTTC
.,TRBV27,TRBJ1-1,.,CASSSSGFGAFF,TGTGCCAGCAGTTCATCAGGCTTCGGGGCTTTCTTT
.,TRBV7-6,TRBJ1-1,few,CASSLVLRGQPNTEAFF,TGTGCCAGCAGCTTGGTCCTCCGGGGCCAGCCGAACACTGAAGCTTTCTTT
TRBD2,TRBV11-2,TRBJ2-3,.,CASSLVRGGAASTDTQYF,TGTGCCAGCAGCTTAGTCCGGGGAGGGGCAGCTAGCACAGATACGCAGTATTTT
TRBD1,TRBV7-7,TRBJ2-3,.,CASSSGQGAQDTQYF,TGTGCTAGCAGCTCCGGACAGGGGGCGCAAGATACGCAGTATTTT
.,TRBV6-1,TRBJ1-3,.,CASSEGDSSGNTIYF,TGTGCCAGCAGTGAAGGGGACTCCTCTGGAAACACCATATATTTT
.,TRBV6-1,TRBJ2-7,.,CASRRSGDYEQYF,TGTGCCAGCAGGCGAAGCGGTGACTACGAGCAGTACTTC
.,TRBV5-4,TRBJ1-1,.,CASSPQGRTEAFF,TGTGCCAGCAGCCCTCAGGGGCGCACTGAAGCTTTCTTT
.,TRBV28,TRBJ1-6,.,CASSSDSLYNSPLHF,TGTGCCAGCAGTTCGGACAGCCTCTATAATTCACCCCTCCACTTT
TRBD2,TRBV6-2/TRBV6-3,TRBJ2-1,.,CASSSDRAGGGNEQFF,TGTGCCAGCAGTTCTGATAGAGCGGGAGGGGGGAATGAGCAGTTCTTC
TRBD1,TRBV20-1,TRBJ2-7,.,CSAPDRSRPPTYEQYF,TGCAGTGCCCCGGACAGGAGTAGGCCCCCAACCTACGAGCAGTACTTC
.,TRBV7-9,TRBJ2-1,once,CASSLPAQRSTYNEQFF,TGTGCCAGCAGCTTACCCGCCCAGCGGAGTACCTACAATGAGCAGTTCTTC
.,TRBV7-8,TRBJ1-1,.,CASSVGISSVGTTEAFF,TGTGCCAGCAGCGTGGGGATTTCGTCCGTAGGGACCACTGAAGCTTTCTTT
.,TRBV19,TRBJ1-3,.,CASKDGRFSGNTIYF,TGTGCCAGCAAGGACGGACGGTTCTCTGGAAACACCATATATTTT
TRBD1,TRBV11-2,TRBJ2-7,.,CASSLGTGLSYEQYF,TGTGCCAGCAGCTTGGGGACAGGCCTCTCCTACGAGCAGTACTTC
.,TRBV5-4,TRBJ2-3,.,CASSWDLARSTDTQYF,TGTGCCAGCAGCTGGGACCTAGCGAGAAGCACAGATACGCAGTATTTT
.,TRBV5-4,TRBJ2-6,.,CASLLTRGKGGANVLTF,TGTGCCAGCCTCCTGACTAGAGGAAAGGGGGGGGCCAACGTCCTGACTTTC
TRBD2,TRBV7-9,TRBJ2-3,few,CASSRGRSGPSTDTQYF,TGTGCCAGCAGCCGCGGGAGGTCCGGCCCTAGCACAGATACGCAGTATTTT
TRBD2,TRBV19,TRBJ2-5,.,CASMSRGTMETQYF,TGTGCCAGTATGTCTCGAGGGACTATGGAGACCCAGTACTTC